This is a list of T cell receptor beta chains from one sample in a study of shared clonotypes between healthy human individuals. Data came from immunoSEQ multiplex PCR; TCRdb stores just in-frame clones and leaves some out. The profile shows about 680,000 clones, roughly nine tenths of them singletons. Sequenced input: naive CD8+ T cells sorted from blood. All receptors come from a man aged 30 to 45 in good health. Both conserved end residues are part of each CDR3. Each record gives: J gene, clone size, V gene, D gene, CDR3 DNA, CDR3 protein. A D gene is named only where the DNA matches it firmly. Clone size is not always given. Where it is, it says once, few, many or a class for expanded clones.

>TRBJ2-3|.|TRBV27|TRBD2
TGTGCCAGCAGTTTATCTCTCGGGGTGGGGCTAGCGGGTTCAGATACGCAGTATTTT
CASSLSLGVGLAGSDTQYF
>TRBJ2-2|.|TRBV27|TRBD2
TGTGCCAGCAGTTTATGGGGAAGCGGGGCCGGGGAGCTGTTTTTT
CASSLWGSGAGELFF
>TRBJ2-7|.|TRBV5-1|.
TGCGCCAGCAGCTTGGGTGACAGCAACGAGCAGTACTTC
CASSLGDSNEQYF
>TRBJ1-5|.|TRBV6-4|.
TGTGCCAGCAGTGACGGGAGGGGGGCGCGCAGTAGGTGCAATCAGCCCCAGCATTTT
CASSDGRGARSRCNQPQHF
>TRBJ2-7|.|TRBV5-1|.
TGCGCCAGCAGCTTGGGTTCCGACGAGCAGTACTTC
CASSLGSDEQYF
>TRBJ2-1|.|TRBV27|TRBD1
TGTGCCAGCAGTCCCCCGGACAGGGGAGACAATGAGCAGTTCTTC
CASSPPDRGDNEQFF
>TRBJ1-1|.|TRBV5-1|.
TGCGCCAGCAGCTTGGCGGGGGCAGGGTACGTTCACACTGAAGCTTTCTTT
CASSLAGAGYVHTEAFF
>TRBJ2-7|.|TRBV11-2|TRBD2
TGTGCCAGCAGCTTAGCCCCTAGCGGGGTCCTTACCTACGAGCAGTACTTC
CASSLAPSGVLTYEQYF
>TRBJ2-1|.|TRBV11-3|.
TGTGCCAGCAGCTTTAGGGGGTCGGGGGCAGACAATGAGCAGTTCTTC
CASSFRGSGADNEQFF
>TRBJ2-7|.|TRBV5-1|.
TGCGCCAGCAGCTTGGCTGGGGCTAGCTCCTACGAGCAGTACTTC
CASSLAGASSYEQYF
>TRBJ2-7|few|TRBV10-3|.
TGTGCCATCGGGGAATCAGCCGGGGACGAGCAGTACTTC
CAIGESAGDEQYF
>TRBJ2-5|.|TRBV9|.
TGTGCCAGCAGCGTAGGACAGGAAGCTACCCAAGAGACCCAGTACTTC
CASSVGQEATQETQYF
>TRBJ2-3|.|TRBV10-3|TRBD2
TGTGCCATCAACCCTAGCGGGAGCACAGATACGCAGTATTTT
CAINPSGSTDTQYF
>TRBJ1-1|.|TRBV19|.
TGTGCCAGTCAGATGGTCGGGAACACTGAAGCTTTCTTT
CASQMVGNTEAFF
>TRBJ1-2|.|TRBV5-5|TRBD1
TGTGCCAGCAACGCCCAGGGACAGCTCAACTATGGCTACACCTTC
CASNAQGQLNYGYTF
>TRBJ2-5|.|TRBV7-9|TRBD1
TGTGCCAGCAGCCCAGGACAGGGGATCAAAGAGACCCAGTACTTC
CASSPGQGIKETQYF
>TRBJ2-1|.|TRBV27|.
TGTGCCAGCAGCACGACAGAGTACAATGAGCAGTTCTTC
CASSTTEYNEQFF
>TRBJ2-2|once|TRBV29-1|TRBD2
TGCAGCGTACCGCGGGGGGGTAACACCGGGGAGCTGTTTTTT
CSVPRGGNTGELFF
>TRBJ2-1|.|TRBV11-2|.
TGTGCCAGCAGCTTAAACGCGGGGACCTACAATGAGCAGTTCTTC
CASSLNAGTYNEQFF
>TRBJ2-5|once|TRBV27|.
TGTGCCAGCAGTTCAGCCGCGGAGACCCAGTACTTC
CASSSAAETQYF
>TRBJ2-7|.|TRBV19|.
TGTGCCAGTAGTATAGGCAGCTCCTACGAGCAGTACTTC
CASSIGSSYEQYF
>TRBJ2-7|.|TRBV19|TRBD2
TGTGCCAGTAATATAGCGGGAGAGAGGTACGAGCAGTACTTC
CASNIAGERYEQYF
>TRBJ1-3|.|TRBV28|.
TGTGCCAGCAGGCCACAGGGCCCAGGAAACACCATATATTTT
CASRPQGPGNTIYF
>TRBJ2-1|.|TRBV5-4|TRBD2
TGTGCCAGCAGATTAGCGGGAGCTCTCAATGAGCAGTTCTTC
CASRLAGALNEQFF
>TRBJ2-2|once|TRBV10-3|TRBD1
TGTGCCATCAGCCGCGGGACAGGAGAGACCGGGGAGCTGTTTTTT
CAISRGTGETGELFF
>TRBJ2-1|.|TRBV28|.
TGTGCCAGCAGTTTAGGAAGCTCCTACAATGAGCAGTTCTTC
CASSLGSSYNEQFF
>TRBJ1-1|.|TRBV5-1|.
TGCGCCAGCAGCTCGAGGAACACTGAAGCTTTCTTT
CASSSRNTEAFF
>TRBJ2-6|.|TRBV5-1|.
TGCGCCAGCCAACCCGCCAGGGGCGACGTCCTGACTTTC
CASQPARGDVLTF
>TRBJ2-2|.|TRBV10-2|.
TGCGCCAGCTGGTATTCGTCTCTCTCGGACCCTAGGCCCGGGGAGCTGTTTTTT
CASWYSSLSDPRPGELFF
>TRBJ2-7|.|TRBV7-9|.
TGTGCCAGCAGCTCGGCTCGGGACTCCTACGAGCAGTACTTC
CASSSARDSYEQYF
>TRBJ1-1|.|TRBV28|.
TGTGCCAGCAGTTTGGGCCAAATGGGACAAGGGAACACTGAAGCTTTCTTT
CASSLGQMGQGNTEAFF
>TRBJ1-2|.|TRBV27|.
TGTGCCAGCAGTTTGGGCGGACTATATGGCTACACCTTC
CASSLGGLYGYTF
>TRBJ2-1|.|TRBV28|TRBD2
TGTGCCAGCGTTCAGGGGACTAGCGGGGTTTACAATGAGCAGTTCTTC
CASVQGTSGVYNEQFF
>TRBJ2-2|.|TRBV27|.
TGTGCCAGCAGTTTCTTTTCGTCGGCCGGGGAGCTGTTTTTT
CASSFFSSAGELFF
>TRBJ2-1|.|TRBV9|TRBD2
TGTGCCAGCAGAGGGACTAGCGGTTACAATGAGCAGTTCTTC
CASRGTSGYNEQFF
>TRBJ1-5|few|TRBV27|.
TGTGCCAGCAGTTTAATAGGTCAGCCCCAGCATTTT
CASSLIGQPQHF
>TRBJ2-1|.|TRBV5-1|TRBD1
TGCGCCAGCAGCTTCAGGGGGCCCAATGAGCAGTTCTTC
CASSFRGPNEQFF
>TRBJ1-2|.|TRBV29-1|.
TGCAGCGTTGAAGACGCGTTGGCGAACTATGGCTACACCTTC
CSVEDALANYGYTF
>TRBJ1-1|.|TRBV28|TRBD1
TGTGCCAGCAGTCCCATTAAGAATCCTGACAGGGCGGGTGAAGCTTTCTTT
CASSPIKNPDRAGEAFF
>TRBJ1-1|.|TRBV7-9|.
TGTGCCAGCAGCGACGCTTACCCCCCCCCAGGGCGAAGGTCTGAAGCTTTCTTT
CASSDAYPPPGRRSEAFF
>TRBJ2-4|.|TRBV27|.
TGTGCCAGCGGGAAGGTCAAAAACATTCAGTACTTC
CASGKVKNIQYF
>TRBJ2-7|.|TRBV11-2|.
TGTGCCAGCACCTCCAAATCCGAGCAGTACTTC
CASTSKSEQYF
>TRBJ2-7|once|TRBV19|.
TGTGCCAGTAGTGTGGCAGCCAGCTCCTACGAGCAGTACTTC
CASSVAASSYEQYF
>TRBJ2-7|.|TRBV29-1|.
TGCAGCGTTGAACGCGGGACCAGCTCCTACGAGCAGTACTTC
CSVERGTSSYEQYF
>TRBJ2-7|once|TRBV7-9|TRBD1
TGTGCCAGCAGCCCGGACAGGCGACACTACGAGCAGTACTTC
CASSPDRRHYEQYF
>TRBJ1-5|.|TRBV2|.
TGTGCCAGCAGTGGATCGGCCTACAATCAGCCCCAGCATTTT
CASSGSAYNQPQHF
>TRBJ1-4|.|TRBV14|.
TGTGCCAGCAGCAAGAGCTCAACTAATGAAAAACTGTTTTTT
CASSKSSTNEKLFF
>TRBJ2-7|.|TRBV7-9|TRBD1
TGTGCCAGCAGCTACGGACAGGGCACCCTCTACGAGCAGTACTTC
CASSYGQGTLYEQYF
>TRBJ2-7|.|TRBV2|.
TGTGCCAGCAGACCCCCTCTCAGCTCCTACGAGCAGTACTTC
CASRPPLSSYEQYF
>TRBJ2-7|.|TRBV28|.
TGTGCCAGCAGTTTTTCAACCTATTACGAGCAGTACTTC
CASSFSTYYEQYF
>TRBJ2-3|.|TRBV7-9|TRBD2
TGTGCCAGCAGCTTAGTGGGACTAGCGGGAGGATCTAGCACAGATACGCAGTATTTT
CASSLVGLAGGSSTDTQYF
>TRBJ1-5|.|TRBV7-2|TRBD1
TGTGCCAGCAGCTCAAGACAGGGGGCGGTTAGGCCTCAGCCCCAGCATTTT
CASSSRQGAVRPQPQHF